Listed below are T cell receptor beta chains from one sample, sequenced in a study of technical replicates of blood from a handful of donors. The repertoire was sequenced with immunoSEQ multiplex PCR; TCRdb's copy has only in-frame clones and lacks some. This table holds some 100,000 clones, under 96% found once. The specimen sequenced was T cells isolated from PBMCs. All receptors come from a human donor in good health. Both conserved end residues are part of each CDR3. The order of the fields is clone size, D gene, V gene, J gene, CDR3 DNA, CDR3 protein. The D gene is left open where the match is weak. Some rows mark clone size as missing; the rest say once, few, many or name a class of expanded clone.

>.|TRBD2|TRBV27|TRBJ2-5
TGTGCCAGCAATCGAGCGGGAGGAGGTTTGTTCCAAGAGACCCAGTACTTC
CASNRAGGGLFQETQYF
>.|.|TRBV4-2|TRBJ2-7
TGTGCCAGCAGCCAAGATGTACAGGGCGACGAGCAGTACTTC
CASSQDVQGDEQYF
>.|.|TRBV15|TRBJ2-3
TGTGCCACCAGCCCCTTACAACGGGGGACCACAGATACGCAGTATTTT
CATSPLQRGTTDTQYF
>.|.|TRBV6-5|TRBJ2-6
TGTGCCAGCAGCCCGCCCTACTCTGGGGCCAACGTCCTGACTTTC
CASSPPYSGANVLTF
>.|TRBD2|TRBV5-8|TRBJ2-3
TGTGCCAGCAGCTTGGGGGGACTAGCGACTAGCACAGATACGCAGTATTTT
CASSLGGLATSTDTQYF
>.|TRBD1|TRBV7-9|TRBJ2-2
TGTGCCAGCAGCGGGCGAAAGGGACAGAGGGCCGGGGAGCTGTTTTTT
CASSGRKGQRAGELFF
>.|TRBD1|TRBV7-3|TRBJ2-2
TGTGCCAGCAGCTTCCGACAGGGGACCGGGGAGCTGTTTTTT
CASSFRQGTGELFF
>.|.|TRBV5-1|TRBJ1-3
TGCGCCAGCAGCTTGGACTCCCCAGGGCTCGGAAACACCATATATTTT
CASSLDSPGLGNTIYF
>.|.|TRBV7-9|TRBJ1-2
TGTGCCAGCAGCCCCTCCCTCATACAGTACGGCTATGGCTACACCTTC
CASSPSLIQYGYGYTF
>.|.|TRBV27|TRBJ1-4
TGTGCCAGCAGTTACGCTAACAGGGTCCTAGGTGAAAAACTGTTTTTT
CASSYANRVLGEKLFF
>.|TRBD1|TRBV5-1|TRBJ2-3
TGCGCCAGCAGCTTGGCAACAGGGGAGACAGATACGCAGTATTTT
CASSLATGETDTQYF
>.|.|TRBV5-6|TRBJ2-7
TGTGCCAGCAGCTTGGCAGGGGTAGAGACCTACGAGCAGTACTTC
CASSLAGVETYEQYF
>.|TRBD1|TRBV11-2|TRBJ1-1
TGTGCCAGCAGCTTAGTGCACCGGGACAGGGATGACTGGGCTTTCTTT
CASSLVHRDRDDWAFF
>.|.|TRBV4-1|TRBJ2-4
TGCGCCAGCAGCCAGGAGGACTGGATAGCCAAAAACATTCAGTACTTC
CASSQEDWIAKNIQYF
>.|.|TRBV5-1|TRBJ2-1
TGCGCCAGCAGCTTGCTTAAGCGGGATGAGCAGTTCTTC
CASSLLKRDEQFF
>.|TRBD2|TRBV6-5|TRBJ2-1
TGTGCCAGCAGTTACTCGGCGGGAGCCCTCAATGAGCAGTTCTTC
CASSYSAGALNEQFF
>.|.|TRBV4-1|TRBJ1-3
TGCGCCAGCAGCCAAGATCCCGGTTATGGAAACACCATATATTTT
CASSQDPGYGNTIYF
>.|.|TRBV12-1|TRBJ2-7
TGTGCCAGCCCTTCGAGGACAGGGTTTTACGAGCAGTACTTC
CASPSRTGFYEQYF
>.|.|TRBV6-1|TRBJ2-3
TGTGCCAGCAGGGCGGGACGGGACACAGATACGCAGTATTTT
CASRAGRDTDTQYF
>once|TRBD1|TRBV29-1|TRBJ1-1
TGCAGCGTTGAAGGGGACAGGTCGGCTGAAGCTTTCTTT
CSVEGDRSAEAFF
>.|.|TRBV7-2|TRBJ1-2
TGTGCCAGCAGCTTACTTACAGGGTTGATTGGTGGCTACACCTTC
CASSLLTGLIGGYTF
>.|.|TRBV4-2|TRBJ2-7
TGTGCCAGCAGCCAAGAGAACCCCAGGGTTCAGTACTTC
CASSQENPRVQYF
>.|.|TRBV6-5|TRBJ2-7
TGTGCCAGCAGTTACTATTCAGGGGATGCTTCCTACGAGCAGTACTTC
CASSYYSGDASYEQYF
>.|.|TRBV21-1|TRBJ1-4
TGTGCCAGCAACAAGGGGCAGGAGTGTTTGAGGTCCACTAATGAAAAACTGTTTTTT
CASNKGQECLRSTNEKLFF
>.|.|TRBV4-1|TRBJ2-1
TGCGCCAGCCGAGGCCTGCCCTACAATGAGCAGTTCTTC
CASRGLPYNEQFF
>.|.|TRBV6-1|TRBJ1-2
TGTGCCAGCAGTGGAGGCTATGGCTACACCTTC
CASSGGYGYTF
>.|TRBD1|TRBV28|TRBJ2-3
TGTGCCAGCAGTTGGGGACAGTACACAGATACGCAGTATTTT
CASSWGQYTDTQYF
>.|.|TRBV7-9|TRBJ1-1
TGTGCCAGCAGCTTACCCCCCCTTCTATGGGGGGACACTGAAGCTTTCTTT
CASSLPPLLWGDTEAFF
>.|TRBD2|TRBV5-6|TRBJ2-3
TGTGCCAGCAGCCGGGACTACTATACGCAGTATTTT
CASSRDYYTQYF
>.|.|TRBV5-4|TRBJ1-2
TGTGCCAGCAGCTACAGGAGTTCCTATGGCTACACCTTC
CASSYRSSYGYTF
>.|.|TRBV6-5|TRBJ1-5
TGTGCCAGCAGGCCCACAGGTCCAAGTCGGCCCCAGCATTTT
CASRPTGPSRPQHF
>.|TRBD1|TRBV30|TRBJ2-7
TGTGCCTGGAGGACAGGGTCCGAGCAGTACTTC
CAWRTGSEQYF
>.|TRBD1|TRBV27|TRBJ1-1
TGTGCCAGCAGTTTCGGACAGGGAGGCGTGTGGACTGAAGCTTTCTTT
CASSFGQGGVWTEAFF
>.|TRBD1|TRBV7-8|TRBJ1-3
TGTGCCAGCAGTAAAACAGGGACAGCCTCTGGAAACACCATATATTTT
CASSKTGTASGNTIYF
>once|.|TRBV29-1|TRBJ1-1
TGCAGCGTCCTACAGCAACCGAACACTGAAGCTTTCTTT
CSVLQQPNTEAFF
>.|.|TRBV15|TRBJ1-5
TGTGCCACCAGCAGCCAGGGGATCAGTAATCAGCCCCAGCATTTT
CATSSQGISNQPQHF
>few|.|TRBV4-1|TRBJ1-1
TGCGCCAGCAGCCATCAAGTCCTAACCGGCACTATAAACACTGAAGCTTTCTTT
CASSHQVLTGTINTEAFF
>few|.|TRBV29-1|TRBJ1-1
TGCAGCGCTACACGATTCGAGGGAGGGAACACTGAAGCTTTCTTT
CSATRFEGGNTEAFF
>.|.|TRBV6-1|TRBJ2-1
TGTGCCAGCAGTGGACAGGCGGTAGTCTACAATGAGCAGTTCTTC
CASSGQAVVYNEQFF
>.|.|TRBV9|TRBJ2-4
TGTGCCAGCAGCGTAGACCAGCGGGACATTCAGTACTTC
CASSVDQRDIQYF
>.|.|TRBV6-5|TRBJ1-1
TGTGCCGCGGGCACTGAAGCTTTCTTT
CAAGTEAFF
>.|.|TRBV28|TRBJ1-2
TGTGCCAGCTCCCAGCGATTGGGGCGCGGCTACACCTTC
CASSQRLGRGYTF
>.|TRBD1|TRBV11-2|TRBJ2-7
TGTGCCAGCAGCTTGACAGGGAACGAGCAGTACTTC
CASSLTGNEQYF
>.|.|TRBV27|TRBJ2-7
TGTGCCAGCAGTCTGAAGTACCGGGACTTGGCTTACGAGCAGTACTTC
CASSLKYRDLAYEQYF
>.|.|TRBV5-1|TRBJ2-1
TGCGCCAGCAGCCAGGACTCCAGCTCCTACAATGAGCAGTTCTTC
CASSQDSSSYNEQFF
>.|.|TRBV2|TRBJ2-1
TGTGCCAGCAGTTACTACAATGAGCAGTTCTTC
CASSYYNEQFF
>once|.|TRBV6-5|TRBJ1-2
TGTGCCAGCAGTTACGTGCAGGGGAGCGGCTACACCTTC
CASSYVQGSGYTF
>.|.|TRBV7-9|TRBJ1-1
TGTGCCAGCAGCTTAGACAGGATCTTCTCTTTCTTT
CASSLDRIFSFF
>few|.|TRBV7-6|TRBJ1-1
TGTGCCAGCAGCTCCCTCGGGACACCGAACACTGAAGCTTTCTTT
CASSSLGTPNTEAFF
>.|TRBD2|TRBV27|TRBJ2-7
TGTGCCAGCAGGAGAGGTACATTCGGGACTAGTACCGAGCAGTACTTC
CASRRGTFGTSTEQYF
>.|.|TRBV5-1|TRBJ1-4
TGCGCCAGCAGCTTGGGCGAGATGGCAGGGAATGAAAAACTGTTTTTT
CASSLGEMAGNEKLFF